Below are 5 T cell receptor beta chains sequenced from a single sample in a study of shared T cell receptors in the human thymus. Using immunoSEQ multiplex PCR, the repertoire was profiled, and TCRdb retains in-frame clones only, with some absent. The sample lists about 660,000 clones; 87% were seen once. These data also featured in a second study, about human thymus T cells.

Sequencing was performed on thymocytes. The receptors stem from a boy less than two years old with a congenital heart defect.

V gene TRBV18 combines with J gene TRBJ2-7; 7 bases fit TRBD1. Trimming at V came to 3 bases and at J to 2 bases, leaving 4 bases not matched to a gene. The CDR3 loop spans 14 amino acids. CDR1 is KGHSH, CDR2 LQKENI, per germline. The CDR3 sequence: CASSPDRVTYEQYF. The CDR3 nucleotides read TGTGCCAGCTCACCCGACAGGGTCACCTACGAGCAGTACTTC.

The chain carries TRBV6-5 and TRBJ1-5; a weak D match, TRBD1 (6 bases). CDR3 size: 14 residues. The germline V gene has CDR1 MNHEY and CDR2 SVGAGI. The germline V and J ends were trimmed by 6 bases and 0 bases, with 9 bases remaining between them. DNA of the CDR3: TGTGCCAGCAGGAGGACAGATAGCAATCAGCCCCAGCATTTT. This codes for CASRRTDSNQPQHF.

The chain combines TRBV15 with TRBJ2-3, with TRBD2 identical over 9 bases. This CDR3 spans 16 amino acids. The germline CDR1 and CDR2 sequences are LNHNV and YYDKDF (reference sequence). J gave up 0 bases and V 2 bases, and 3 bases lay outside the gene matches. The CDR3 region is CATSRLAGESTDTQYF. In DNA, the CDR3 is TGTGCCACCAGCAGATTAGCGGGAGAAAGCACAGATACGCAGTATTTT.

The CDR3 protein is CASIGGVGEETQYF. The CDR3 DNA follows: TGTGCCAGCATCGGCGGTGTCGGGGAAGAGACCCAGTACTTC. The V and J genes are TRBV6-5 and TRBJ2-5, with D maybe TRBD2 (5 bases). Between the trimmed V and J ends, which lost 7 bases and 3 bases, there was a span of 15 bases. CDR3 length equals 14 residues. Germline-derived CDR1 and CDR2 are MNHEY and SVGAGI.

CDR3 sequence (DNA): TGTGCCAGCAGTTTAGAGACATTTATCGTGTTTGGCTACACCTTC. Its translation: CASSLETFIVFGYTF. This chain connects TRBV28 to TRBJ1-2; D gene uncertain. V shed 2 bases and J shed 7 bases, with 17 bases lying between them. CDR1 and CDR2 from the germline V gene are MDHEN and SYDVKM. This CDR3 is 15 amino acids long.